The rows below give T cell receptor beta chains drawn from one sample of a study of long-term antiretroviral therapy in people with HIV. Sequencing was performed with immunoSEQ multiplex PCR; in TCRdb, only in-frame clones are kept and a portion is missing. The data contain around 21,000 clones, approximately 78% of them singletons. The source material was unsorted PBMCs, sampled 0.2 years after starting antiretroviral therapy. The origin of the receptors is a woman between 25 and 40 years old with HIV. CDR3s include the opening cysteine and the closing phenylalanine or tryptophan. The order of the fields is clone size, V gene, J gene, D gene, CDR3 protein, CDR3 DNA. A D gene is named only where the DNA matches it firmly. Clone size appears in some rows only: once, few, many, or a class for an expanded clone.

clone_size: -; v_call: TRBV5-1; j_call: TRBJ1-3; d_call: -; cdr3_aa: CASSSQGNTGNTIYF; cdr3_nt: TGCGCCAGCAGCTCCCAGGGCAATACTGGAAACACCATATATTTT
clone_size: -; v_call: TRBV6-1; j_call: TRBJ1-5; d_call: -; cdr3_aa: CASREAPLNYQPQHF; cdr3_nt: TGTGCCAGCAGGGAAGCGCCTTTAAATTATCAGCCCCAGCATTTT
clone_size: few; v_call: TRBV19; j_call: TRBJ2-1; d_call: TRBD2; cdr3_aa: CASSVTGGVNEQFF; cdr3_nt: TGTGCCAGTAGTGTGACCGGGGGGGTAAATGAGCAGTTCTTC
clone_size: -; v_call: TRBV5-4; j_call: TRBJ2-7; d_call: TRBD1; cdr3_aa: CASSLVIGTGDYEQYF; cdr3_nt: TGTGCCAGCAGCTTGGTTATTGGGACAGGGGACTACGAGCAGTACTTC
clone_size: -; v_call: TRBV7-8; j_call: TRBJ2-5; d_call: -; cdr3_aa: CASSLSGSRGLGTQYF; cdr3_nt: TGTGCCAGCAGCCTGAGCGGGTCACGCGGGTTGGGGACCCAGTACTTC
clone_size: -; v_call: TRBV4-1; j_call: TRBJ2-3; d_call: TRBD2; cdr3_aa: CASSQDSLSGGARTDTQYF; cdr3_nt: TGCGCCAGCAGCCAAGATTCCCTTAGCGGGGGGGCCCGGACAGATACGCAGTATTTT
clone_size: -; v_call: TRBV12-5; j_call: TRBJ2-5; d_call: TRBD2; cdr3_aa: CASGLARGGGPQETQYF; cdr3_nt: TGTGCTAGTGGTTTGGCCAGAGGCGGGGGGCCCCAAGAGACCCAGTACTTC
clone_size: -; v_call: TRBV6-5; j_call: TRBJ1-1; d_call: -; cdr3_aa: CASRGGKGSTEAFF; cdr3_nt: TGTGCCAGCAGGGGGGGAAAGGGGTCCACTGAAGCTTTCTTT
clone_size: few; v_call: TRBV5-1; j_call: TRBJ1-2; d_call: -; cdr3_aa: CASSKGRNYGYTF; cdr3_nt: TGCGCCAGCAGCAAGGGACGGAACTATGGCTACACCTTC
clone_size: -; v_call: TRBV9; j_call: TRBJ2-1; d_call: TRBD1; cdr3_aa: CASSARQGSSYNEQFF; cdr3_nt: TGTGCCAGCAGCGCCCGACAGGGGAGCTCCTACAATGAGCAGTTCTTC
clone_size: few; v_call: TRBV19; j_call: TRBJ1-5; d_call: -; cdr3_aa: CASSLRTVYNQPQHF; cdr3_nt: TGTGCCAGTAGTCTTCGGACAGTTTACAATCAGCCCCAGCATTTT
clone_size: -; v_call: TRBV7-2; j_call: TRBJ1-2; d_call: -; cdr3_aa: CASSLGSANYGYTF; cdr3_nt: TGTGCCAGCAGCTTAGGGTCGGCTAACTATGGCTACACCTTC
clone_size: -; v_call: TRBV19; j_call: TRBJ2-4; d_call: TRBD2; cdr3_aa: CASSKLAGGSGTKNIQYF; cdr3_nt: TGTGCCAGTAGTAAACTAGCGGGGGGATCGGGAACCAAAAACATTCAGTACTTC
clone_size: -; v_call: TRBV5-1; j_call: TRBJ1-1; d_call: TRBD1; cdr3_aa: CASSWTGGIAEAFF; cdr3_nt: TGCGCCAGCAGCTGGACAGGGGGCATCGCCGAAGCTTTCTTT
clone_size: few; v_call: TRBV30; j_call: TRBJ1-6; d_call: -; cdr3_aa: CAWTWGQSPLHF; cdr3_nt: TGTGCCTGGACCTGGGGGCAGTCACCCCTCCACTTT
clone_size: once; v_call: TRBV7-9; j_call: TRBJ2-2; d_call: -; cdr3_aa: CASSLVLGAAGELFF; cdr3_nt: TGTGCCAGCAGCTTAGTTTTGGGCGCGGCCGGGGAGCTGTTTTTT
clone_size: -; v_call: TRBV4-1; j_call: TRBJ1-2; d_call: -; cdr3_aa: CASSQGPHASGLYGYTF; cdr3_nt: TGCGCCAGCAGCCAAGGCCCCCATGCGTCTGGGCTCTATGGCTACACCTTC
clone_size: -; v_call: TRBV10-2; j_call: TRBJ2-5; d_call: -; cdr3_aa: CASNLQGLETQYF; cdr3_nt: TGCGCCAGCAACCTTCAGGGATTAGAGACCCAGTACTTC
clone_size: -; v_call: TRBV19; j_call: TRBJ1-2; d_call: -; cdr3_aa: CASSRSGDFNYGYTF; cdr3_nt: TGTGCCAGTAGTCGATCAGGAGACTTCAACTATGGCTACACCTTC
clone_size: once; v_call: TRBV6-1; j_call: TRBJ1-2; d_call: TRBD1; cdr3_aa: CASSEFGDSVGYGYTF; cdr3_nt: TGTGCCAGCAGTGAATTTGGGGACAGCGTGGGGTATGGCTACACCTTC
clone_size: -; v_call: TRBV9; j_call: TRBJ2-1; d_call: TRBD1; cdr3_aa: CASGQGNEQFF; cdr3_nt: TGTGCCAGTGGACAGGGGAATGAGCAGTTCTTC
clone_size: -; v_call: TRBV29-1; j_call: TRBJ1-4; d_call: -; cdr3_aa: CSVMDGGTNEKLFF; cdr3_nt: TGCAGCGTGATGGATGGCGGAACTAATGAAAAACTGTTTTTT
clone_size: -; v_call: TRBV5-6; j_call: TRBJ1-2; d_call: -; cdr3_aa: CASSLEEYGYTF; cdr3_nt: TGTGCCAGCAGCTTGGAAGAGTATGGCTACACCTTC
clone_size: -; v_call: TRBV9; j_call: TRBJ1-1; d_call: TRBD1; cdr3_aa: CASSVTQGTEAFF; cdr3_nt: TGTGCCAGCAGCGTCACACAGGGGACTGAAGCTTTCTTT
clone_size: -; v_call: TRBV5-1; j_call: TRBJ2-1; d_call: -; cdr3_aa: CASIERGGRGTYNEQFF; cdr3_nt: TGCGCCAGCATCGAAAGGGGGGGGCGGGGGACCTACAATGAGCAGTTCTTC
clone_size: -; v_call: TRBV25-1; j_call: TRBJ2-3; d_call: -; cdr3_aa: CASSDGFEDTQYF; cdr3_nt: TGTGCCAGCAGTGACGGTTTTGAAGATACGCAGTATTTT
clone_size: -; v_call: TRBV30; j_call: TRBJ1-3; d_call: TRBD1; cdr3_aa: CAWDKTGSGNTIYF; cdr3_nt: TGTGCCTGGGATAAGACAGGGAGCGGAAACACCATATATTTT
clone_size: -; v_call: TRBV4-1; j_call: TRBJ1-3; d_call: -; cdr3_aa: CASSQETVIVSGNTIYF; cdr3_nt: TGCGCCAGCAGCCAAGAGACAGTAATAGTCTCTGGAAACACCATATATTTT
clone_size: -; v_call: TRBV6-1; j_call: TRBJ1-5; d_call: -; cdr3_aa: CASSEEAGRVGNQPQHF; cdr3_nt: TGTGCCAGCAGTGAAGAGGCTGGGAGGGTTGGCAATCAGCCCCAGCATTTT
clone_size: -; v_call: TRBV10-3; j_call: TRBJ1-2; d_call: -; cdr3_aa: CAIRQGALTKLNYGYTF; cdr3_nt: TGTGCCATCAGACAGGGAGCACTTACAAAGTTGAACTATGGCTACACCTTC
clone_size: once; v_call: TRBV5-1; j_call: TRBJ2-3; d_call: TRBD1; cdr3_aa: CASSRTGGGVDTQYF; cdr3_nt: TGCGCCAGCAGCCGGACAGGGGGCGGTGTCGATACGCAGTATTTT
clone_size: once; v_call: TRBV29-1; j_call: TRBJ1-1; d_call: -; cdr3_aa: CSVASGSLNTEAFF; cdr3_nt: TGCAGCGTTGCCTCCGGGAGCTTGAACACTGAAGCTTTCTTT
clone_size: few; v_call: TRBV2; j_call: TRBJ1-3; d_call: TRBD1; cdr3_aa: CASSEASVAGTDLFSGNTIYF; cdr3_nt: TGTGCCAGCAGTGAAGCCTCAGTGGCTGGGACAGACCTTTTCTCTGGAAACACCATATATTTT
clone_size: -; v_call: TRBV7-9; j_call: TRBJ1-4; d_call: -; cdr3_aa: CASSGRPTNEKLFF; cdr3_nt: TGTGCCAGCAGCGGCAGACCAACTAATGAAAAACTGTTTTTT
clone_size: -; v_call: TRBV19; j_call: TRBJ1-4; d_call: TRBD1; cdr3_aa: CASTKTGGTNEKLFF; cdr3_nt: TGTGCCAGTACAAAGACAGGGGGCACTAATGAAAAACTGTTTTTT
clone_size: -; v_call: TRBV7-9; j_call: TRBJ2-4; d_call: -; cdr3_aa: CASSLGMIAGRRNIQYF; cdr3_nt: TGTGCCAGCAGCTTAGGTATGATTGCAGGGAGACGGAACATTCAGTACTTC
clone_size: -; v_call: TRBV7-2; j_call: TRBJ1-5; d_call: -; cdr3_aa: CASSLLDQPQHF; cdr3_nt: TGTGCCAGCAGCTTACTCGACCAGCCCCAGCATTTT
clone_size: -; v_call: TRBV18; j_call: TRBJ1-3; d_call: -; cdr3_aa: CASSTGLSGNTIYF; cdr3_nt: TGTGCCAGCTCAACGGGACTCTCTGGAAACACCATATATTTT